This T cell receptor (beta chain) was recovered during a study of regulatory T cells in long-lasting Graves disease. Time point specified: persistent/refractory GD, antithyroid drugs over 5 years with positive TRAb. Researchers made the TCR library from RNA that was extracted from PBMCs. Arm-PCR with iRepertoire HTBI primers amplified the CDR3 regions for these TCR beta libraries. TCRdb re-called the multiplex PCR reads with MiXCR, one entry per CDR3 protein. The data contain roughly 450,000 distinct CDR3 sequences, under 25% of them seen just once; the ten biggest clones take up roughly 14%. This clonotype was seen ten or more times. Trimming at V came to 7 bases and at J to 5 bases, leaving 5 bases not matched to a gene. This CDR3 contains 14 residues. Germline CDR1 and CDR2: MDHEN and SYDVKM.

V is TRBV28 and J is TRBJ2-2; 9 bases agree with TRBD1. The sequence came from a female donor with Graves disease. This sample comprised peripheral blood mononuclear cells (PBMCs), obtained when the disease was refractory, from a patient treated with antithyroid drugs. CDR3 loop: CASTTGQGTGELFF. CDR3 DNA: TGTGCCAGCACAACGGGACAGGGTACCGGGGAGCTGTTTTTT. The full variable domain, completed using reference TRBV28 and TRBJ2-2, is DVKVTQSSRYLVKRTGEKVFLECVQDMDHENMFWYRQDPGLGLRLIYFSYDVKMKEKGDIPEGYSVSREKKERFSLILESASTNQTSMYLCASTTGQGTGELFFGEGSRLTVL.